This section outlines one T cell receptor beta chain sequence together with its context. Its antigen is undetermined. Sequenced by immunoSEQ multiplex PCR; TCRdb stores in-frame clones only, minus some. The table shows about 33,000 clones, with about 90% occurring only once. The data belong to a study of lymphopenia after photon versus proton radiotherapy. Findings of the study overall: Post-nadir TCR diversity decline inversely tracked overall survival among those who died. Only patients who died were analyzed for survival; proton advantage is unproven. Post-nadir diversity loss with photons came from oligoclonal expansion, particularly CD8+ Temra cells.

V dropped 4 bases and J dropped 1 base, with 7 bases sitting between them. Germline V gene sequence: CDR1 KGHSH, CDR2 LQKENI. This CDR3 has 13 amino acids. The TCR sequence derives from a woman aged 45-65 years with pancreatic cancer. The V call is TRBV18, the J call TRBJ2-5; the D gene is possibly TRBD1 (6 bases). The sequencing used peripheral blood, collected from a patient treated with photon-based radiotherapy. The chain's CDR3 is CASSLRGQETQYF. The CDR3 nucleotides are TGTGCCAGCTCACTCAGGGGCCAAGAGACCCAGTACTTC.